This TCR beta chain is drawn from a study of monozygotic twins with inflammatory bowel disease. From the 5' RACE reads, TCRdb lists one entry per CDR3 protein and no DNA. The table lists 350,000 to 500,000 distinct CDR3 sequences. Blood was drawn once per donor, and each sample measured 2 to 2.5 ml. The CDR3 sequence is 11 residues long. CDR1 KGHSH and CDR2 LQKENI come from the germline V gene. V gene TRBV18 combines with J gene TRBJ1-1. This TCR came from a human donor with ulcerative colitis or Crohn's disease, or a healthy co-twin of an affected twin (not recorded which). The specimen was blood. The CDR3 region is CASSGEAEAFF.